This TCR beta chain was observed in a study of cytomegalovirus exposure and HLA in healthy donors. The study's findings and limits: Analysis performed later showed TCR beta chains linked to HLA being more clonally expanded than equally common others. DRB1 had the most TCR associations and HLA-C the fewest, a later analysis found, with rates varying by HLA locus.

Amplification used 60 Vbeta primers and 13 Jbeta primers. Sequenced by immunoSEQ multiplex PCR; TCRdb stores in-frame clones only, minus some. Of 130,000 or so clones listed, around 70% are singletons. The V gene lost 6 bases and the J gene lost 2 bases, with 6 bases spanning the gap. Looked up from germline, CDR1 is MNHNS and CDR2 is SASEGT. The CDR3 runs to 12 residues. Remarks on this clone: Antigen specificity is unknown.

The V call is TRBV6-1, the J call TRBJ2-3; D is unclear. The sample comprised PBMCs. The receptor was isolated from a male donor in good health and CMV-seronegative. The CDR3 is CASSRLTDTQYF. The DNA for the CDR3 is TGTGCCAGCAGCAGACTCACAGATACGCAGTATTTT.